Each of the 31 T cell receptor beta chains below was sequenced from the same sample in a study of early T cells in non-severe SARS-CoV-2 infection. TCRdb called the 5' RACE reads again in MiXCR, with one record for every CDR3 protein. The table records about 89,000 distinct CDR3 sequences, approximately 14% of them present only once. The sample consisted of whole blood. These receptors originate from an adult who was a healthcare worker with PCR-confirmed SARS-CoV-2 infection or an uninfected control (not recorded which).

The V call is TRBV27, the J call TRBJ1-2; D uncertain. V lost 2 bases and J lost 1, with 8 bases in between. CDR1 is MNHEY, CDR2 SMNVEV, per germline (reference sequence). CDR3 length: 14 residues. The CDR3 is CASSLKSDNYGYTF. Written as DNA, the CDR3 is TGTGCCAGCAGTTTAAAGTCTGATAACTATGGCTACACCTTC.

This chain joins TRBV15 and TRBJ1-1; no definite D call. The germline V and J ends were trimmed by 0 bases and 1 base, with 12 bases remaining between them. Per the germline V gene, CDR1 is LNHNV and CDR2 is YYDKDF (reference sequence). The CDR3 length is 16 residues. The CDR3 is CATSRDYGPQNTEAFF. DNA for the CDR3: TGTGCCACCAGCAGAGATTATGGACCCCAGAACACTGAAGCTTTCTTT.

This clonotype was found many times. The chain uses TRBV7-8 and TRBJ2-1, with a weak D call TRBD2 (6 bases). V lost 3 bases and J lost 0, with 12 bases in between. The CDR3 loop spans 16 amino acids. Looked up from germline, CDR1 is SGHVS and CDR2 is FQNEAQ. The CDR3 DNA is TGTGCCAGCAGCTTCTATGGACTAACCTCCTACAATGAGCAGTTCTTC. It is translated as CASSFYGLTSYNEQFF.

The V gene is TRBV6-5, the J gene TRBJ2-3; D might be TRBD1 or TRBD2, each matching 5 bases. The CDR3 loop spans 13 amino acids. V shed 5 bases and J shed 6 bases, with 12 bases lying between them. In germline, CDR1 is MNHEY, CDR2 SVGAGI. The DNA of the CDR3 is TGTGCCAGCAGTCTTGAGGGGTGGGATACGCAGTATTTT. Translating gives CASSLEGWDTQYF.

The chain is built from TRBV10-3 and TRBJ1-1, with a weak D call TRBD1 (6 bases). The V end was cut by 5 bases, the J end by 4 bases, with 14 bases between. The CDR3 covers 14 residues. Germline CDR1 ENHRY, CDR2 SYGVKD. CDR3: CAISSQGWGTEAFF. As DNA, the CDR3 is TGTGCCATCAGTTCACAGGGTTGGGGCACTGAAGCTTTCTTT.

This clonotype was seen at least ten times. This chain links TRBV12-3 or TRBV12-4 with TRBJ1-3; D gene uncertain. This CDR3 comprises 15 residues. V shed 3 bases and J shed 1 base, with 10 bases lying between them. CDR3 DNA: TGTGCCAGCAGTTTTGTCGCAGGATCTGGAAACACCATATATTTT. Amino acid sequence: CASSFVAGSGNTIYF.

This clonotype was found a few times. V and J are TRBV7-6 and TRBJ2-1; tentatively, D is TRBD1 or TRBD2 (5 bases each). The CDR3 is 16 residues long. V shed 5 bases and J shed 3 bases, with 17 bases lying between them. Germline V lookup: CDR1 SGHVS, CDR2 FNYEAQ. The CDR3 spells CASSPGTQLFYNEQFF. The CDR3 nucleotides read TGTGCCAGCAGCCCGGGGACCCAATTATTCTACAATGAGCAGTTCTTC.

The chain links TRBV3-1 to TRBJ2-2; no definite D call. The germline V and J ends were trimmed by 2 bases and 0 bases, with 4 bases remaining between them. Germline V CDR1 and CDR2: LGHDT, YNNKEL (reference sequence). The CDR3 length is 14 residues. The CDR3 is CASSQYPNTGELFF. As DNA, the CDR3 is TGTGCCAGCAGCCAATACCCGAACACCGGGGAGCTGTTTTTT.

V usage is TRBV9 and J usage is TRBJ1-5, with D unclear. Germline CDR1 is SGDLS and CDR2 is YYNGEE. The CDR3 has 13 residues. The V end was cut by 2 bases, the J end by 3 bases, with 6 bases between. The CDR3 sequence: CASSVGYNQPQHF. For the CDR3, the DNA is TGTGCCAGCAGCGTCGGGTACAATCAGCCCCAGCATTTT. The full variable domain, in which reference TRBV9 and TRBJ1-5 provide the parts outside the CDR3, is DSGVTQTPKHLITATGQRVTLRCSPRSGDLSVYWYQQSLDQGLQFLIQYYNGEERAKGNILERFSAQQFPDLHSELNLSSLELGDSALYFCASSVGYNQPQHFGDGTRLSIL.

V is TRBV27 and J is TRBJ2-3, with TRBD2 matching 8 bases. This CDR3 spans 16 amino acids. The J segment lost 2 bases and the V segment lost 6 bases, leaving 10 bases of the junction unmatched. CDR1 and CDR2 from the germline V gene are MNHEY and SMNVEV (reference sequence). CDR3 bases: TGTGCCAGCAGGCCCACAGCGGGGGCCTTCACAGATACGCAGTATTTT. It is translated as CASRPTAGAFTDTQYF.

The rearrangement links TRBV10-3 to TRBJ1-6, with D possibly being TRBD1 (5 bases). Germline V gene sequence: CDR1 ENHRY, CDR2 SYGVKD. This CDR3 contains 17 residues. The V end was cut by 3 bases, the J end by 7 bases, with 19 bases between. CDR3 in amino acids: CAISDLPTTEYNSPLHF. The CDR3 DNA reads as TGTGCCATCAGTGATCTCCCTACGACAGAGTACAATTCACCCCTCCACTTT.

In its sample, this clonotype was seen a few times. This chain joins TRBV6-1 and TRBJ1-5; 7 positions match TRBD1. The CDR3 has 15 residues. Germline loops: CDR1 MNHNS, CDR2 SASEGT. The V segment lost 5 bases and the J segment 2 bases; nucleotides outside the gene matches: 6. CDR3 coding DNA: TGTGCCAGCAGTAAGGGAGGGGGCGGCAATCAGCCCCAGCATTTT. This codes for CASSKGGGGNQPQHF.

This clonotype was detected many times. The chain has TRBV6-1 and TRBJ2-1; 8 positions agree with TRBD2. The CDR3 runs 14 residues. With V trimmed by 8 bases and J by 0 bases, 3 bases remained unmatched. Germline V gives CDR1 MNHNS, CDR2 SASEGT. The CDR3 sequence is CASHGTSSYNEQFF. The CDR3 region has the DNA TGTGCCAGCCATGGGACTAGCTCCTACAATGAGCAGTTCTTC.

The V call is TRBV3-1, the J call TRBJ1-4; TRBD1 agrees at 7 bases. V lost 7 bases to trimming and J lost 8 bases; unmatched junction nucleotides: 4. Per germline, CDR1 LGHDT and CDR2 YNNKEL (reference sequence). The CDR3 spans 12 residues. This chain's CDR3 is CASNKQGEKLFF. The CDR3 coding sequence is TGTGCCAGCAATAAACAGGGGGAAAAACTGTTTTTT.

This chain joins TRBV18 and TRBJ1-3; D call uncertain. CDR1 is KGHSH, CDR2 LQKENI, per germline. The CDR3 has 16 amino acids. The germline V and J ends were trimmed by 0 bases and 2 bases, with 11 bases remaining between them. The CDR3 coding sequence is TGTGCCAGCTCACCACCGAACGGAATCACTGGAAACACCATATATTTT. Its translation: CASSPPNGITGNTIYF.

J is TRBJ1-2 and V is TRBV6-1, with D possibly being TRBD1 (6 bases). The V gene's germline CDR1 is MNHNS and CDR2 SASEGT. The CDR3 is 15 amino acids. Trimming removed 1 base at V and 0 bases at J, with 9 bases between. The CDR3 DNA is TGTGCCAGCAGTGAAGGGACAGCTTCTAACTATGGCTACACCTTC. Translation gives CASSEGTASNYGYTF.

This chain's CDR3 is CASSQDLGEEGYV. In DNA, the CDR3 is TGCGCCAGCAGCCAAGATTTGGGGGAAGAGGGGTACGTC. The rearrangement uses TRBV4-1 and TRBJ2-7; D is tentatively TRBD1 or TRBD2 (5 bases each). V was cut by 0 bases and J by 12 bases, with 15 bases left in between. Looked up from germline, CDR1 is MGHRA and CDR2 is YSYEKL. The CDR3 runs 13 residues.

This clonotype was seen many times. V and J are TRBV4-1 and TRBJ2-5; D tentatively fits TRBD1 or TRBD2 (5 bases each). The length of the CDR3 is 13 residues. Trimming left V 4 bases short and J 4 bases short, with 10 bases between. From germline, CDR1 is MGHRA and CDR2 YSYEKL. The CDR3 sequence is CASSREGRETQYF. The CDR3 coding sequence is TGCGCCAGCAGCCGAGAGGGACGAGAGACCCAGTACTTC.

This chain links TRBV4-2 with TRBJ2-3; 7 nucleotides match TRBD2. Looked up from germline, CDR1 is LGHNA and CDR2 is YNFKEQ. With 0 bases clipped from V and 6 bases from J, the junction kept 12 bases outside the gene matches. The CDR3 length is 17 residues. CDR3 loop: CASSQEGFGGGGDTQYF. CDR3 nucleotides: TGTGCCAGCAGCCAAGAGGGCTTCGGCGGGGGAGGGGATACGCAGTATTTT.

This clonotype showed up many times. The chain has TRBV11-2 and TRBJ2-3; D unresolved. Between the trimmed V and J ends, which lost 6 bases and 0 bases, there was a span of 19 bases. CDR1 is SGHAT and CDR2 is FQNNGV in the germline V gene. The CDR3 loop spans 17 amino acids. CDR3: CASRSRLFQISTDTQYF. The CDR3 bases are TGTGCCAGCAGGTCCCGACTCTTCCAAATAAGCACAGATACGCAGTATTTT.

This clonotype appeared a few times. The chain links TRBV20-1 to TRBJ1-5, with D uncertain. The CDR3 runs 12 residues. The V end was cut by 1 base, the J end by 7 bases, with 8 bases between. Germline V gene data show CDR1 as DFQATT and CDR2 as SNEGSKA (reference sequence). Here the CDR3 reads CSARGAGQPQHF. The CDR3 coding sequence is TGCAGTGCTAGAGGGGCCGGGCAGCCCCAGCATTTT.

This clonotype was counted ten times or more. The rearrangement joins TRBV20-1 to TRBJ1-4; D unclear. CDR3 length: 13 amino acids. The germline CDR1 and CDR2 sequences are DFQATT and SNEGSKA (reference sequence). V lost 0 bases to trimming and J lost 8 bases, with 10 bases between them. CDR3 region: CSARDHAGEKLFF. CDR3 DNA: TGCAGTGCTAGAGATCACGCGGGGGAAAAACTGTTTTTT.

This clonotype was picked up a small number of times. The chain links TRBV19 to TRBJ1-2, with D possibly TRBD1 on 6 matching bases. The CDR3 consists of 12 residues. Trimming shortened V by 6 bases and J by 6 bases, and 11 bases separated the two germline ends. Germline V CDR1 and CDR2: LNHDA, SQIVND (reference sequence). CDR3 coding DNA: TGTGCCAGTAGCGTGGCAGGGGATGGCTACACCTTC. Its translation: CASSVAGDGYTF. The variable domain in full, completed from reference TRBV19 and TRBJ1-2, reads DGGITQSPKYLFRKEGQNVTLSCEQNLNHDAMYWYRQDPGQGLRLIYYSQIVNDFQKGDIAEGYSVSREKKESFPLTVTSAQKNPTAFYLCASSVAGDGYTFGSGTRLTVV.

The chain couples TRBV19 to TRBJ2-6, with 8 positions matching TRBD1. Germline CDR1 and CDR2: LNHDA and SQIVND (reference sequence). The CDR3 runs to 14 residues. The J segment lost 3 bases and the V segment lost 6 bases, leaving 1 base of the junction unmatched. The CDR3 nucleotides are TGTGCCAGTAGCGACAGGGGTGGGGCCAACGTCCTGACTTTC. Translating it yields CASSDRGGANVLTF.

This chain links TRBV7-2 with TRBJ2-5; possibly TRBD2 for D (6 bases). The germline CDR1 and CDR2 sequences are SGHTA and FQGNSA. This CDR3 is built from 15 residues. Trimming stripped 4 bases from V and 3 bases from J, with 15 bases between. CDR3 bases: TGTGCCAGCAGCTCGCACCCGGGACTCAAAGAGACCCAGTACTTC. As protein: CASSSHPGLKETQYF.

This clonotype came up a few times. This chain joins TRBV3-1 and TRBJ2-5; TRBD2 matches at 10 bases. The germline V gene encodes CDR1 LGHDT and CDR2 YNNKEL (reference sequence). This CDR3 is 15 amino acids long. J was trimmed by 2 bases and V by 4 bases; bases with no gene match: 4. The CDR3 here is CASSLRTSGQETQYF. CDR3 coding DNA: TGTGCCAGCAGCCTCCGGACTAGCGGACAAGAGACCCAGTACTTC.

CDR3 region: CASSPGAGPDTQYF. For the CDR3, the DNA is TGTGCCAGCAGCCCGGGAGCTGGGCCAGATACGCAGTATTTT. This chain joins TRBV9 and TRBJ2-3, with a possible D match to TRBD2 (6 bases). CDR3 size: 14 residues. Looked up from germline, CDR1 is SGDLS and CDR2 is YYNGEE. V gave up 4 bases and J gave up 4 bases, with 13 bases separating them.

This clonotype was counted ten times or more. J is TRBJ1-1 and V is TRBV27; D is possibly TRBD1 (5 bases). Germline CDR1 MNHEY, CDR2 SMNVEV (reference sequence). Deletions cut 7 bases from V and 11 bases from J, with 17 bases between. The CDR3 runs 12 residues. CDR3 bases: TGTGCCAGCACTACTCCCCAGGGCAACGCTTTCTTT. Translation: CASTTPQGNAFF.

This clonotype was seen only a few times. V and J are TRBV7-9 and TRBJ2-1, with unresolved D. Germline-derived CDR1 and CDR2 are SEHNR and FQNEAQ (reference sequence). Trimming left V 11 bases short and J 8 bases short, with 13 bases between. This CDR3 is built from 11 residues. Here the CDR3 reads CAGDPWHEQFF. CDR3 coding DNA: TGTGCCGGGGATCCTTGGCATGAGCAGTTCTTC.

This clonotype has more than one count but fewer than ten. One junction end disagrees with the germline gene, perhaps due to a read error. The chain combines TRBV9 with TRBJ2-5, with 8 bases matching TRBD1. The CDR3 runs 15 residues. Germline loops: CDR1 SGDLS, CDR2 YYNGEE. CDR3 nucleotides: TGTGCCAGCAGCGTACTATCAGGGGGCAGAGAGACCCAGTACTTT. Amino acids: CASSVLSGGRETQYF. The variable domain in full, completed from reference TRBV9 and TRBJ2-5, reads DSGVTQTPKHLITATGQRVTLRCSPRSGDLSVYWYQQSLDQGLQFLIQYYNGEERAKGNILERFSAQQFPDLHSELNLSSLELGDSALYFCASSVLSGGRETQYFGPGTRLLVL.

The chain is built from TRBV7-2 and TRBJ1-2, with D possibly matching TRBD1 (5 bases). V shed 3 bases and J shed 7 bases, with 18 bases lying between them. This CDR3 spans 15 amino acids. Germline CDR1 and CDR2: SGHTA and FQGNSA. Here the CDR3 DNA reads TGTGCCAGCAGCTTCGAGGCGCGGGGGATGGGTGGCTACACCTTC. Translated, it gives CASSFEARGMGGYTF.